The 25 T cell receptor beta chains listed next were all sequenced from one sample in a study of cytomegalovirus exposure and HLA in healthy donors. The PCR contained 60 Vbeta and 13 Jbeta primers. Method: immunoSEQ multiplex PCR; TCRdb's copy keeps in-frame clones and lacks some. The sample holds about 98,000 clones; 74% are singletons and the top ten take roughly 1.8%. The sequenced sample was PBMCs. The receptors were sampled from a male donor in good health and CMV-seronegative.

The J gene is TRBJ1-5, the V gene TRBV28; D unclear. Germline V gives CDR1 MDHEN, CDR2 SYDVKM. V gave up 1 base and J gave up 4 bases, with 2 bases separating them. This CDR3 is 12 amino acids long. This CDR3 is CASSLLNQPQHF. The CDR3 nucleotides read TGTGCCAGCAGTTTATTAAATCAGCCCCAGCATTTT.

The chain carries TRBV4-3 and TRBJ2-3; 7 nucleotides agree with TRBD2. There are 15 residues in the CDR3. Per the germline V gene, CDR1 is LGHNA and CDR2 is YSLEER. With V trimmed by 4 bases and J by 0 bases, 4 bases remained unmatched. CDR3 amino acids: CASSLFSGSTDTQYF. CDR3 DNA sequence: TGCGCCAGCAGCCTTTTTAGCGGGAGCACAGATACGCAGTATTTT.

The rearrangement joins TRBV7-2 to TRBJ2-1, with D possibly matching TRBD2 (6 bases). This CDR3 spans 16 amino acids. V gave up 2 bases and J gave up 0 bases, with 11 bases separating them. CDR1 is SGHTA, CDR2 FQGNSA, per germline. The CDR3 loop reads CASSLTAGSSYNEQFF. The CDR3 region has the DNA TGTGCCAGCAGCTTAACCGCGGGGAGCTCCTACAATGAGCAGTTCTTC.

J is TRBJ2-1 and V is TRBV6-5, with D perhaps TRBD2 (7 bases). This CDR3 contains 16 residues. Looked up from germline, CDR1 is MNHEY and CDR2 is SVGAGI. Trimming stripped 2 bases from V and 3 bases from J, with 14 bases between. The CDR3 DNA sequence: TGTGCCAGCAGTTACGTTGTGGGAGGGGGCTACAATGAGCAGTTCTTC. Residues: CASSYVVGGGYNEQFF.

CDR3 residues: CAWVTGQIEAFF. Here the CDR3 DNA reads TGTGCCTGGGTGACAGGCCAGATTGAAGCTTTCTTT. The rearrangement uses TRBV30 and TRBJ1-1; perhaps TRBD1 as D (6 bases). V lost 5 bases and J 7 bases, leaving 14 bases between the germline ends. Germline CDR1 reads GTSNPN; CDR2 reads SVGIG (reference sequence). The CDR3 covers 12 residues.

The chain links TRBV30 to TRBJ2-1, with a tentative D call TRBD2 (5 bases). Trimming pared 2 bases from V and 0 bases from J, leaving 11 bases between. This CDR3 has 15 amino acids. Germline CDR1 is GTSNPN and CDR2 is SVGIG (reference sequence). The CDR3 region has the DNA TGTGCCTGGAGTCTCCTAGCCGCCTCCTACAATGAGCAGTTCTTC. This codes for CAWSLLAASYNEQFF.

The chain links TRBV11-1 to TRBJ2-7; D is undetermined. The CDR3 consists of 13 residues. CDR1 is SGHAT, CDR2 FQDESV, per germline (reference sequence). The V and J ends lost 5 bases and 0 bases respectively, with 8 bases between them. The CDR3 DNA reads as TGTGCCAGCAGCCAACCGAGCTCCTACGAGCAGTACTTC. Translating gives CASSQPSSYEQYF.

V gene TRBV19 combines with J gene TRBJ2-7, with TRBD1 as a possible D gene (6 bases). The CDR3 loop spans 15 amino acids. V lost 6 bases, J lost 2 bases, and 17 bases lay in between. The germline V gene encodes CDR1 LNHDA and CDR2 SQIVND (reference sequence). The CDR3 sequence is CASSLRGGPAYEQYF. CDR3 DNA sequence: TGTGCCAGTAGCCTAAGAGGGGGTCCCGCCTACGAGCAGTACTTC.

V usage is TRBV6-5 and J usage is TRBJ1-5; tentatively, D is TRBD1 (5 bases). Germline assignment: CDR1 MNHEY and CDR2 SVGAGI. V lost 0 bases and J lost 4, with 13 bases in between. The CDR3 is 16 residues long. The CDR3 spells CASSYSSGGRNQPQHF. The CDR3 nucleotides read TGTGCCAGCAGTTACTCTTCGGGGGGAAGAAATCAGCCCCAGCATTTT.

J is TRBJ2-1 and V is TRBV4-1, with TRBD2 matching over 11 bases. J gave up 0 bases and V 3 bases, and 19 bases lay outside the gene matches. Germline V gives CDR1 MGHRA, CDR2 YSYEKL. The CDR3 extends over 22 amino acids. Written as DNA, the CDR3 is TGCGCCAGCAGCCATGTGATAGTAGCGGGAGGGCGAATTATGGGCTCCTACAATGAGCAGTTCTTC. Translating it yields CASSHVIVAGGRIMGSYNEQFF.

The chain links TRBV6-1 to TRBJ2-7; 7 bases are a match to TRBD1. V dropped 6 bases and J dropped 1; count of bases not matched to a gene: 9. Germline V gene sequence: CDR1 MNHNS, CDR2 SASEGT. The length of the CDR3 is 15 residues. The CDR3 DNA follows: TGTGCCAGCAGGCCTACAGGGGCCGTTTCCTACGAGCAGTACTTC. Translating it yields CASRPTGAVSYEQYF.

The CDR3 loop reads CASREGTGSNYGYTF. The CDR3 bases are TGTGCCAGCAGAGAGGGGACAGGGTCTAACTATGGCTACACCTTC. V usage is TRBV6-5 and J usage is TRBJ1-2; 9 bases agree with TRBD1. The length of the CDR3 is 15 residues. The trim removed 6 bases at V and 0 bases at J, leaving 5 bases unmatched. Germline CDR1 and CDR2: MNHEY and SVGAGI.

A single count supports this clone. At one end the junction does not follow the germline gene, possibly because of a read error. Other nucleotide sequences from this sample produce the same CDR3. The chain combines TRBV5-1 with TRBJ2-6; D possibly corresponds to TRBD2 (6 bases). The CDR3 is 16 residues long. Germline V gives CDR1 SGHRS, CDR2 YFSETQ. The chain's CDR3 is CASSFRRGSGANVLTF. The CDR3 coding sequence is TGCGCCAGCAGCTTTAGGAGGGGATCTGGGGCCAACGTCCTGACCTTC.

CDR3 in DNA: TGCGCCAGCAGTGAGGGACTAGCGGGAGGGCAAGAGACCCAGTACTTC. Its translation: CASSEGLAGGQETQYF. The chain is built from TRBV10-2 and TRBJ2-5, with 15 bases matching TRBD2. CDR3 length: 16 amino acids. Germline loops: CDR1 WSHSY, CDR2 SAAADI. V was pared by 2 bases and J by 2 bases, with 0 bases of the junction left unmatched.

V gene TRBV29-1 combines with J gene TRBJ1-6; D ambiguous. V dropped 0 bases and J dropped 9 bases, with 9 bases sitting between them. This CDR3 is 13 amino acids long. The germline V gene encodes CDR1 SQVTM and CDR2 ANQGSEA. DNA of the CDR3: TGCAGCGTTGAAGAACCACGGGGTTCACCCCTCCACTTT. Translated: CSVEEPRGSPLHF.

In regard to this clone: The CDR3 ends on some other residue instead of the conserved phenylalanine or tryptophan, so this is likely a read error. V is TRBV7-2 and J is TRBJ1-1; D not resolved. CDR1 and CDR2 from the germline V gene are SGHTA and FQGNSA. Trimming took off 6 bases at V and 0 bases at J, with 8 bases between the two ends. The CDR3 is 13 amino acids. This CDR3 is CASRQTMNTEAFS. The CDR3 DNA sequence: TGTGCCAGCAGACAGACAATGAACACTGAAGCTTTCTCT.

V is TRBV29-1 and J is TRBJ1-1; 7 bases map to TRBD1. The CDR3 spans 12 residues. Germline CDR1 and CDR2: SQVTM and ANQGSEA. CDR3: CSARTGNTEAFF. The CDR3 DNA reads as TGCAGTGCGAGGACAGGGAACACTGAAGCTTTCTTT.

The V and J genes are TRBV27 and TRBJ2-2; no clear D. Trimming took off 3 bases at V and 4 bases at J, with 9 bases between the two ends. The length of the CDR3 is 14 residues. The V gene's germline CDR1 is MNHEY and CDR2 SMNVEV (reference sequence). CDR3 nucleotide sequence: TGTGCCAGCAGTTTTCTAGTGAGCACCGGGGAGCTGTTTTTT. It encodes CASSFLVSTGELFF.

The genes are TRBV28 and TRBJ1-6; possible D gene TRBD1, 6 bases. V lost 11 bases to trimming and J lost 0 bases, with 17 bases between them. Germline CDR1 MDHEN, CDR2 SYDVKM. The CDR3 is 16 amino acids. CDR3 sequence reads: CAHRGGVSSYNSPLHF. As DNA, the CDR3 is TGTGCCCATCGGGGGGGCGTCAGCTCCTATAATTCACCCCTCCACTTT. Full variable domain (remainder filled in from reference TRBV28 and TRBJ1-6): DVKVTQSSRYLVKRTGEKVFLECVQDMDHENMFWYRQDPGLGLRLIYFSYDVKMKEKGDIPEGYSVSREKKERFSLILESASTNQTSMYLCAHRGGVSSYNSPLHFGNGTRLTVT.

The V and J genes are TRBV10-3 and TRBJ1-1; perhaps TRBD1 as D (5 bases). CDR1 and CDR2 (germline): ENHRY, SYGVKD. The CDR3 has 15 residues. Trimming removed 3 bases from V and 1 base from J, with 12 bases in between. This CDR3 is CAISDIREPNTEAFF. CDR3 sequence (DNA): TGTGCCATCAGTGATATCAGGGAACCGAACACTGAAGCTTTCTTT.

The rearrangement uses TRBV7-3 and TRBJ2-5, with D uncertain. The V and J ends lost 1 base and 5 bases respectively, with 5 bases between them. The CDR3 spans 12 residues. From germline, CDR1 is SGHTA and CDR2 FQGTGA. In nucleotides, the CDR3 is TGTGCCAGCAGCTTAAATGCGGAGACCCAGTACTTC. This codes for CASSLNAETQYF. Looking up the rest from reference TRBV7-3 and TRBJ2-5 gives the full variable domain: GAGVSQTPSNKVTEKGKYVELRCDPISGHTALYWYRQSLGQGPEFLIYFQGTGAADDSGLPNDRFFAVRPEGSVSTLKIQRTERGDSAVYLCASSLNAETQYFGPGTRLLVL.

The V call is TRBV19, the J call TRBJ2-6, with TRBD1 as a possible D gene (6 bases). Trimming left V 2 bases short and J 2 bases short, with 13 bases between. The CDR3 consists of 17 residues. Per the germline V gene, CDR1 is LNHDA and CDR2 is SQIVND (reference sequence). The DNA for the CDR3 is TGTGCCAGTAGTATAAGGGGTAGACAGGCTGGGGCCAACGTCCTGACTTTC. Amino acid sequence: CASSIRGRQAGANVLTF.

The chain employs TRBV10-3 and TRBJ1-5, with D tentatively TRBD1 (6 bases). The germline V gene encodes CDR1 ENHRY and CDR2 SYGVKD. The CDR3 totals 13 residues. V was trimmed by 3 bases and J by 6 bases, leaving 9 bases between them. CDR3 sequence reads: CAISDEGVQPQHF. In DNA form, the CDR3 reads TGTGCCATCAGTGATGAGGGGGTTCAGCCCCAGCATTTT.

The V call is TRBV5-6, the J call TRBJ2-7; D remains ambiguous. Germline V lookup: CDR1 SGHDT, CDR2 YYEEEE. Trimming cost V 4 bases and J 0 bases, with 2 bases left between them. The CDR3 is made up of 11 amino acids. CDR3 residues: CASSRSYEQYF. The CDR3 bases are TGTGCCAGCAGCCGCTCCTACGAGCAGTACTTC.

The chain employs TRBV27 and TRBJ1-5; 9 bases map to TRBD1. V lost 8 bases and J lost 3; bases outside the gene matches: 2. The CDR3 extends over 13 amino acids. Germline CDR1 and CDR2: MNHEY and SMNVEV (reference sequence). The CDR3 protein is CASRTGDNQPQHF. CDR3 nucleotides: TGTGCCAGCCGGACAGGGGACAATCAGCCCCAGCATTTT.